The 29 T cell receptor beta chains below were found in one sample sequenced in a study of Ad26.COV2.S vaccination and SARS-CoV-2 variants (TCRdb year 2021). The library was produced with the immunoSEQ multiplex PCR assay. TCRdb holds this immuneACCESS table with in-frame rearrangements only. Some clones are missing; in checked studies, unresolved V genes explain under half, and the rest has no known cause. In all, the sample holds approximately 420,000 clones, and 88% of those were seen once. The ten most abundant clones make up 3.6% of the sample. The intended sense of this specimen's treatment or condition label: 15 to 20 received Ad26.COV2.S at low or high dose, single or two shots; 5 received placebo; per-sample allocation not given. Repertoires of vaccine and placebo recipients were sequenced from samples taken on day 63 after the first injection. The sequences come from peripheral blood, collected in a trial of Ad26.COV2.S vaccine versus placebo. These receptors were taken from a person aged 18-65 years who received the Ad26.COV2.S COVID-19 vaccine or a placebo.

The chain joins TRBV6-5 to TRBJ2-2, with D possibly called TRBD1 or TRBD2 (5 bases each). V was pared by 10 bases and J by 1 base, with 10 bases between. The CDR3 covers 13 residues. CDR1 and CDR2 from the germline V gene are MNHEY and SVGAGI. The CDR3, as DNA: TGTGCCACGGGGACGGAGAACACCGGGGAGCTGTTTTTT. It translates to CATGTENTGELFF.

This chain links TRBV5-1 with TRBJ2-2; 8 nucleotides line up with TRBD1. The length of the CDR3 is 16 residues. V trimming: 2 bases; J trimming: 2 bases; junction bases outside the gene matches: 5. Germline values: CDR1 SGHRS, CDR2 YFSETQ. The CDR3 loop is CASSLRTGQNTGELFF. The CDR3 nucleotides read TGCGCCAGCAGCTTACGGACAGGGCAAAACACCGGGGAGCTGTTTTTT.

CDR3 in amino acids: CASRAGGGGNQPQHF. The CDR3 bases are TGCGCCAGCAGGGCCGGAGGGGGCGGCAATCAGCCCCAGCATTTT. The chain combines TRBV5-1 with TRBJ1-5; TRBD1 matches 7 bases. From germline, CDR1 is SGHRS and CDR2 YFSETQ. Trimming at V came to 5 bases and at J to 2 bases, leaving 7 bases not matched to a gene. This CDR3 is 15 amino acids long.

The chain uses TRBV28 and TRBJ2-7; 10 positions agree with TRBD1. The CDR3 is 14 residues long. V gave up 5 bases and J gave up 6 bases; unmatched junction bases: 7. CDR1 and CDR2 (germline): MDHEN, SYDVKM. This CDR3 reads CASSPSGTGAEQYF. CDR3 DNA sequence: TGTGCCAGCAGTCCCTCCGGGACAGGGGCCGAGCAGTACTTC.

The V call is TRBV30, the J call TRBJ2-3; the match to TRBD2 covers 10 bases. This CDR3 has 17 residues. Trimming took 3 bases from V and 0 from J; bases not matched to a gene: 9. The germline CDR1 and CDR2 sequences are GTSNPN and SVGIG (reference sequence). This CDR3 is CAWRGGLAPPSTDTQYF. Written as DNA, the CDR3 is TGTGCCTGGAGGGGGGGACTAGCGCCACCTAGCACAGATACGCAGTATTTT.

CDR3 in amino acids: CASTPGGRTYEQYF. In DNA form, the CDR3 reads TGTGCCAGCACCCCGGGGGGGAGGACCTACGAGCAGTACTTC. The rearrangement joins TRBV27 to TRBJ2-7; TRBD2 agrees at 8 bases. The CDR3 extends over 14 amino acids. V lost 7 bases and J lost 2; bases outside the gene matches: 7. CDR1 is MNHEY and CDR2 is SMNVEV in the germline V gene (reference sequence).

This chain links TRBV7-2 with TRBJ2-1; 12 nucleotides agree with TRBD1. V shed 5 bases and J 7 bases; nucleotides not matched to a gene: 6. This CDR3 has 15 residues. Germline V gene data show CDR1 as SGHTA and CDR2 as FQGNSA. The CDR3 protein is CASSPRDRGRNEQFF. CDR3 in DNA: TGTGCCAGCAGCCCCCGGGACAGGGGGCGAAATGAGCAGTTCTTC.

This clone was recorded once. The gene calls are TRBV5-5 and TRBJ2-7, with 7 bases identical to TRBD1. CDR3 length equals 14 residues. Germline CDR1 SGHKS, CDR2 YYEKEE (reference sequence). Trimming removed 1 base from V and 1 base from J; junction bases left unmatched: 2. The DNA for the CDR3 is TGTGCCAGCAGCTTGAGCAGGGGGTCCTACGAGCAGTACTTC. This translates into CASSLSRGSYEQYF.

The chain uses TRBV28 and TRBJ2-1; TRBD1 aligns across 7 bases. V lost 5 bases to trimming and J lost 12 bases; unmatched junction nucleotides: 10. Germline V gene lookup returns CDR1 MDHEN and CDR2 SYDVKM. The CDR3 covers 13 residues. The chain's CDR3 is CASSTGQDLPQFF. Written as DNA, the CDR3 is TGTGCCAGCAGTACTGGACAGGACCTACCGCAGTTCTTC.

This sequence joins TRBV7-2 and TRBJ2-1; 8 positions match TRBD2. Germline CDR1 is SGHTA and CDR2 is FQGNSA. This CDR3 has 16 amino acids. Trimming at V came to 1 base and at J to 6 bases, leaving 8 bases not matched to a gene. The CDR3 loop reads CASSLERPRGGNEQFF. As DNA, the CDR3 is TGTGCCAGCAGCTTAGAACGGCCCCGGGGGGGCAATGAGCAGTTCTTC.

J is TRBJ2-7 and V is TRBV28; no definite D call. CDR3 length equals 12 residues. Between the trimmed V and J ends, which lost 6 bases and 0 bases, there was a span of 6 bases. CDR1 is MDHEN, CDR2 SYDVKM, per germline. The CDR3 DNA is TGTGCCAGCAGGGGGTACTCCTACGAGCAGTACTTC. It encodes CASRGYSYEQYF.

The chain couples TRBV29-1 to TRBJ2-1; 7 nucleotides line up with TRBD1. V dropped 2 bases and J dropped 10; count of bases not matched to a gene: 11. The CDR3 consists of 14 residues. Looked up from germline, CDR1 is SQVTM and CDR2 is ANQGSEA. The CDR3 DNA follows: TGCAGCGTTGAACTGGGGCAGGGGGTCGGGGAGCAGTTCTTC. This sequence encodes CSVELGQGVGEQFF.

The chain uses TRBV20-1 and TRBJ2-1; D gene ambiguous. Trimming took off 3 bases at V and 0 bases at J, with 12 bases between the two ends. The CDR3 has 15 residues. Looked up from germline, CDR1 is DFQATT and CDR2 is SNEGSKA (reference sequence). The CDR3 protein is CSASDGQSSYNEQFF. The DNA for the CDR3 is TGCAGTGCTAGTGATGGTCAGAGCTCCTACAATGAGCAGTTCTTC.

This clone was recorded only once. CDR3 bases: TGTGCCAGCAGCCCAAGAGCGGGGGACTACAATGAGCAGTTCTTC. Translating gives CASSPRAGDYNEQFF. This rearrangement joins TRBV9 to TRBJ2-1; 8 bases agree with TRBD2. CDR3 length equals 15 residues. J was trimmed by 3 bases and V by 4 bases; bases with no gene match: 6. The germline V gene has CDR1 SGDLS and CDR2 YYNGEE.

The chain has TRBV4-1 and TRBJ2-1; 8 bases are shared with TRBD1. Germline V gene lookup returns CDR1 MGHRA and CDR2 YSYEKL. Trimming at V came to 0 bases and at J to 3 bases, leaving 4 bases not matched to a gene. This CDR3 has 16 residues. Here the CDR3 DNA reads TGCGCCAGCAGCCAAGAAACGGACAGGGACTACAATGAGCAGTTCTTC. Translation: CASSQETDRDYNEQFF.

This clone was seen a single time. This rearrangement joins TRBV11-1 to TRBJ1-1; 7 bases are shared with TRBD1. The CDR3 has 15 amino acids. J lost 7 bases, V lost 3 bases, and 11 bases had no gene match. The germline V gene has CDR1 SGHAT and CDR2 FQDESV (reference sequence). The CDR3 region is CASSLSPRGYGEAFF. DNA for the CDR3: TGTGCCAGCAGCTTGAGCCCCAGGGGGTATGGTGAAGCTTTCTTT.

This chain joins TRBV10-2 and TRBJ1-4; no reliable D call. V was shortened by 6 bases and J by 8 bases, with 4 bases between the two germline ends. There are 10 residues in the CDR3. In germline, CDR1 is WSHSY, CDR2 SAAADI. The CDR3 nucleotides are TGCGCCAGCAGGGGGGAAAAACTGTTTTTT. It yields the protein CASRGEKLFF.

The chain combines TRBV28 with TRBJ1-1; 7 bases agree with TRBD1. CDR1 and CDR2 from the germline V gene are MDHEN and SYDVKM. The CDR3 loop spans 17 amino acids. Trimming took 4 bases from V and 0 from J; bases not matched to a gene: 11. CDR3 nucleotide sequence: TGTGCCAGCAGTTCGAACTACAGGGGTAATTTGAACACTGAAGCTTTCTTT. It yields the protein CASSSNYRGNLNTEAFF.

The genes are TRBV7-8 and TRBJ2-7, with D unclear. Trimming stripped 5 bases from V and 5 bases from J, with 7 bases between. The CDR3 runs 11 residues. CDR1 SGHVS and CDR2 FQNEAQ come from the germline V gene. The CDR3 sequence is CASSPNHEQYF. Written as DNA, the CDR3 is TGTGCCAGCAGCCCTAACCACGAGCAGTACTTC.

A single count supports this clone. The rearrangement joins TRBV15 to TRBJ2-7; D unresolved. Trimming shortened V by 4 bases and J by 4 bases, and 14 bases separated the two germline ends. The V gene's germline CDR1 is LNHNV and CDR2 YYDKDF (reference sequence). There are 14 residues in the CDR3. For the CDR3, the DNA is TGTGCCACCAGCACCCAACCGAACCCTTACGAGCAGTACTTC. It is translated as CATSTQPNPYEQYF.

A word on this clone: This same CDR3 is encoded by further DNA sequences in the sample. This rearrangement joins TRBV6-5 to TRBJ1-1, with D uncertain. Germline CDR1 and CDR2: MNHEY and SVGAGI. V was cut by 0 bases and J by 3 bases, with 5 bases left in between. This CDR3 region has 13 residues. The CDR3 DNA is TGTGCCAGCAGTTACTCCGCAGACACTGAAGCTTTCTTT. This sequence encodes CASSYSADTEAFF.

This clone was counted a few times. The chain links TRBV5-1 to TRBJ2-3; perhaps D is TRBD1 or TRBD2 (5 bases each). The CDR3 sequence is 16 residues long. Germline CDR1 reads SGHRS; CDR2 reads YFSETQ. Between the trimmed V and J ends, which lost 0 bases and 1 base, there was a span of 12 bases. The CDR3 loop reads CASSLVVRGRTDTQYF. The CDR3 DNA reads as TGCGCCAGCAGCTTGGTTGTCCGGGGCCGCACAGATACGCAGTATTTT.

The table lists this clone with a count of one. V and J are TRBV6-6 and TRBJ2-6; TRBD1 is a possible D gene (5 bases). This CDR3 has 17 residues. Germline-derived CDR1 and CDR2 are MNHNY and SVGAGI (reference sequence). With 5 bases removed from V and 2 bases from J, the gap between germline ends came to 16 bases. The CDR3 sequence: CASSPDEWGTGANVLTF. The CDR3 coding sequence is TGTGCCAGCAGTCCCGACGAGTGGGGCACTGGGGCCAACGTCCTGACTTTC.

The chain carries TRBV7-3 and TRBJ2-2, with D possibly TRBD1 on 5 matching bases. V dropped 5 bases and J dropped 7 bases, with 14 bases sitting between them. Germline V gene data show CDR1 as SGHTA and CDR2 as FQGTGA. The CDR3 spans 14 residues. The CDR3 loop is CASSAQGQGGELFF. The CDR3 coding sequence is TGTGCCAGCAGCGCCCAGGGCCAGGGCGGGGAGCTGTTTTTT.

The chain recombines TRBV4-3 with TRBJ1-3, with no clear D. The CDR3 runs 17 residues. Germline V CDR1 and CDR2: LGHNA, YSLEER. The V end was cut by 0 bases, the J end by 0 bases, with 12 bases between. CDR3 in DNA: TGCGCCAGCAGCCAAGATCCGGGCAGCTACTCTGGAAACACCATATATTTT. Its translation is CASSQDPGSYSGNTIYF.

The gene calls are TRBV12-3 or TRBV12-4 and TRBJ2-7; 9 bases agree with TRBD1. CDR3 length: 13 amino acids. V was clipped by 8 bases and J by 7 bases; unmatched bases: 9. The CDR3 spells CASSRDRVGEQYF. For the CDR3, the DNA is TGTGCCAGCTCCCGGGACAGGGTGGGTGAGCAGTACTTC.

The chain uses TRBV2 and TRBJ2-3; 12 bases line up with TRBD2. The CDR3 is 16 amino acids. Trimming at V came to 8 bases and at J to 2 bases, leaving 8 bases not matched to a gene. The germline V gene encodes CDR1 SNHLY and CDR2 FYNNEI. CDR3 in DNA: TGTGCCAGCTTTACTAGCGGGGGGCTCTCCACAGATACGCAGTATTTT. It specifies CASFTSGGLSTDTQYF.

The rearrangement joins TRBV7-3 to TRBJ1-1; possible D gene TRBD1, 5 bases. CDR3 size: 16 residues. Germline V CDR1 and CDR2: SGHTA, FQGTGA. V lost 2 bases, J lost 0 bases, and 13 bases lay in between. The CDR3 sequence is CASSLAPGGVNTEAFF. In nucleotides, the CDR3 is TGTGCCAGCAGCTTAGCCCCGGGGGGGGTGAACACTGAAGCTTTCTTT.

The CDR3 protein is CASRGDPGQPQHF. The CDR3 nucleotides are TGCGCCAGCAGGGGGGACCCAGGTCAGCCCCAGCATTTT. The V call is TRBV10-2, the J call TRBJ1-5; possible D gene TRBD1, 5 bases. Looked up from germline, CDR1 is WSHSY and CDR2 is SAAADI. V lost 6 bases to trimming and J lost 6 bases, with 12 bases between them. The CDR3 length is 13 residues.